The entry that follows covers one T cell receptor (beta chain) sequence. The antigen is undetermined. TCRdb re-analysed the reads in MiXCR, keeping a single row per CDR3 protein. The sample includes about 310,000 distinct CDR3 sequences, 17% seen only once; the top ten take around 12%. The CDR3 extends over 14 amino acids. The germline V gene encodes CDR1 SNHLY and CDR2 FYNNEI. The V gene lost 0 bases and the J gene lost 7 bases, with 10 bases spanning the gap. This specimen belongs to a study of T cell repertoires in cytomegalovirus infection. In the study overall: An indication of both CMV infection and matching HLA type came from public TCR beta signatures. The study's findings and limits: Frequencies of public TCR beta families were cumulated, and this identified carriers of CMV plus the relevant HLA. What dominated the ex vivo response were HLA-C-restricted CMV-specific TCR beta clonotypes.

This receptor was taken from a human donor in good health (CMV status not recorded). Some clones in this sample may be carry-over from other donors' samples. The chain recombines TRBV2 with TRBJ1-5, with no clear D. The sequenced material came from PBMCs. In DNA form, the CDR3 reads TGTGCCAGCAGTGAAGCGGGGTTGTGGCAGCCCCAGCATTTT. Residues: CASSEAGLWQPQHF.